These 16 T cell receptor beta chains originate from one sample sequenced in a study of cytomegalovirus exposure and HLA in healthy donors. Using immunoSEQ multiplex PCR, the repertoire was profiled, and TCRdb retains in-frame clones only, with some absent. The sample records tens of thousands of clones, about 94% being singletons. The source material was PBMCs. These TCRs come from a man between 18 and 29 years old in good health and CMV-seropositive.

The CDR3 sequence: CASSLVADSYNEQFF. The CDR3 DNA reads TGCGCCAGCAGCTTGGTGGCGGACTCCTACAATGAGCAGTTCTTC. V and J are TRBV5-1 and TRBJ2-1, with D uncertain. The CDR3 loop spans 15 amino acids. The V and J ends lost 0 bases and 0 bases respectively, with 7 bases between them. CDR1 and CDR2 (germline): SGHRS, YFSETQ.

The CDR3 bases are TGCAGCGTAGAATTACAGGGGGCAGAAGCTGGAAACACCATATATTTT. This encodes CSVELQGAEAGNTIYF. The J gene is TRBJ1-3, the V gene TRBV29-1; 9 bases line up with TRBD1. Germline V gene data show CDR1 as SQVTM and CDR2 as ANQGSEA. The CDR3 covers 16 residues. V trimming: 6 bases; J trimming: 2 bases; junction bases outside the gene matches: 11.

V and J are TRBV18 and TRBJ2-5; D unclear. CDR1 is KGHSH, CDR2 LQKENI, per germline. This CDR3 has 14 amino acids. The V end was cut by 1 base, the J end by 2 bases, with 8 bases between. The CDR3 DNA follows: TGTGCCAGCTCACCACAGGCAGGTCAAGAGACCCAGTACTTC. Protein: CASSPQAGQETQYF.

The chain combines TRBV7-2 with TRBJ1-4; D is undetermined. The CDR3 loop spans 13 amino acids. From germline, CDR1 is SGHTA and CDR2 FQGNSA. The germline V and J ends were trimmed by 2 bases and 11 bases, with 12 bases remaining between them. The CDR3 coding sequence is TGTGCCAGCAGCTTATCTTCGGGTGGGAAACTGTTTTTT. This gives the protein CASSLSSGGKLFF.

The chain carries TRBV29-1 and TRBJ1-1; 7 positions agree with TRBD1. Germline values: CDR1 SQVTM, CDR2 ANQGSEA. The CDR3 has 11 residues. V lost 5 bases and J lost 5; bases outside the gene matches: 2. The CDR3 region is CSVPTGTEAFF. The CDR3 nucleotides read TGCAGCGTTCCGACAGGGACTGAAGCTTTCTTT.

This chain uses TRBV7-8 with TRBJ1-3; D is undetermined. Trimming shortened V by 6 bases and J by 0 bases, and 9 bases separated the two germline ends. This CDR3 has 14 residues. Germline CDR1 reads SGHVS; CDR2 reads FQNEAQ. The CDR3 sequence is CASSLGLSGNTIYF. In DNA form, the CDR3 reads TGTGCCAGCAGTCTCGGACTCTCTGGAAACACCATATATTTT.

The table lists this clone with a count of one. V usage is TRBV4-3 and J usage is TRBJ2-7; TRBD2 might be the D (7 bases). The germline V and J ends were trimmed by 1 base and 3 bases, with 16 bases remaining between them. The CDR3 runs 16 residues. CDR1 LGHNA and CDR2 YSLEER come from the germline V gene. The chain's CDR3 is CASSQAHGGGGYEQYF. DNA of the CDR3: TGCGCCAGCAGCCAAGCCCACGGGGGAGGGGGCTACGAGCAGTACTTC.

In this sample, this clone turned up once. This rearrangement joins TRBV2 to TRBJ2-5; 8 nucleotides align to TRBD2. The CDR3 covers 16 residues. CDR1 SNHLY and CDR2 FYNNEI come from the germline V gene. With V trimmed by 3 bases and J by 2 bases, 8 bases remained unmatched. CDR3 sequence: CASSDGRGGLQETQYF. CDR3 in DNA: TGTGCCAGCAGTGACGGGAGGGGAGGTTTGCAAGAGACCCAGTACTTC.

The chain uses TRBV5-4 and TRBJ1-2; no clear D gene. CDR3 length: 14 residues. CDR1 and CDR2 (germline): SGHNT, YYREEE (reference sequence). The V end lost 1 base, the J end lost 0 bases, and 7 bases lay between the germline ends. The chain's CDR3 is CASSLPGTNYGYTF. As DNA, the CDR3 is TGTGCCAGCAGCTTGCCCGGGACTAACTATGGCTACACCTTC.

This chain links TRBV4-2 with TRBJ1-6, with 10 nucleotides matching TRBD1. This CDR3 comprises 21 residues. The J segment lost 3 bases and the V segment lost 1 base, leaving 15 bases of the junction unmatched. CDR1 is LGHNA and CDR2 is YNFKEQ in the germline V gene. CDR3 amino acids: CASSQADRDRGLSHYNSPLHF. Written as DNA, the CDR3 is TGTGCCAGCAGCCAAGCCGACCGGGACAGGGGACTGAGTCACTATAATTCACCCCTCCACTTT.

CDR3 DNA sequence: TGTGCCAGCAGTAAGACTAGCGGGAGACCCATCGAGCAGTACTTC. Protein product: CASSKTSGRPIEQYF. The chain recombines TRBV28 with TRBJ2-7, with 12 positions matching TRBD2. Trimming removed 5 bases from V and 6 bases from J; junction bases left unmatched: 8. The CDR3 has 15 residues. Germline V gene lookup returns CDR1 MDHEN and CDR2 SYDVKM.

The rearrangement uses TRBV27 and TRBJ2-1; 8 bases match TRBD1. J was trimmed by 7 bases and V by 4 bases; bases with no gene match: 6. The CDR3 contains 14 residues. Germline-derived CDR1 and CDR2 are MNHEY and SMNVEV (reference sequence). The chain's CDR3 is CASSSRTGRNEQFF. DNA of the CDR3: TGTGCCAGCAGTTCGCGGACAGGGCGAAATGAGCAGTTCTTC.

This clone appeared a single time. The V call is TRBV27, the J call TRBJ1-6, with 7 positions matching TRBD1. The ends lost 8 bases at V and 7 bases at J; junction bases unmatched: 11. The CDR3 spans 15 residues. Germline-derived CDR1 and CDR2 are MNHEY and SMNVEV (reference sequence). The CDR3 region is CASAQIRGRNSPLHF. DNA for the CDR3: TGTGCCAGCGCTCAAATCAGGGGGAGGAATTCACCCCTCCACTTT.

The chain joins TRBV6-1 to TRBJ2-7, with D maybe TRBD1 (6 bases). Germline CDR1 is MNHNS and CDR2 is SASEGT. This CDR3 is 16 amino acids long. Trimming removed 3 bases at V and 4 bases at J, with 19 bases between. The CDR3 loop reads CASSEGSGHLRYEQYF. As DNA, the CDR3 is TGTGCCAGCAGTGAGGGCTCGGGACACTTGAGGTACGAGCAGTACTTC.

The CDR3 is CAGLVTEAFF. CDR3 DNA: TGCGCGGGGCTGGTCACTGAAGCTTTCTTT. The chain carries TRBV20-1 and TRBJ1-1; perhaps TRBD1 as D (5 bases). From germline, CDR1 is DFQATT and CDR2 SNEGSKA (reference sequence). The CDR3 length is 10 residues.

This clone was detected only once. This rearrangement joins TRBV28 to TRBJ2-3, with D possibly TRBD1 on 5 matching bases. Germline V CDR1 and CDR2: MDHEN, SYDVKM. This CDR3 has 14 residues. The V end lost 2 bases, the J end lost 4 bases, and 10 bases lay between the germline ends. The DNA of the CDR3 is TGTGCCAGCAGTTTAAGGGGTTCCGCAGATACGCAGTATTTT. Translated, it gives CASSLRGSADTQYF.